The rows below give T cell receptor beta chains drawn from one sample of a study of blood T cell repertoires in COVID-19. Method: immunoSEQ multiplex PCR; TCRdb's copy keeps in-frame clones and lacks some. The table shows a few hundred thousand clones, with roughly 89% occurring only once. Sequencing used peripheral blood. The source is a woman in her thirties or forties who had recovered from COVID-19. Both conserved end residues are part of each CDR3. A D gene is named only where the DNA matches it firmly. Clone size appears in some rows only: once, few, many, or a class for an expanded clone.

clone size | J gene | D gene | V gene | CDR3 DNA | CDR3 protein
- | TRBJ2-5 | TRBD2 | TRBV9 | TGTGCCAGCAGCCCCTTTAGCGGGGATTGGGAGACCCAGTACTTC | CASSPFSGDWETQYF
- | TRBJ2-3 | - | TRBV30 | TGTGCCTGGAGTGTTGGGAGAGTAGGCACAGATACGCAGTATTTT | CAWSVGRVGTDTQYF
once | TRBJ2-2 | - | TRBV19 | TGTGCCAGTAGTATGAAGGGTGCGGGCACCGGGGAGCTGTTTTTT | CASSMKGAGTGELFF
- | TRBJ2-5 | TRBD1 | TRBV7-6 | TGTGCCAGCAGTCCACCCCCGGACAGGCTACAAGAGACCCAGTACTTC | CASSPPPDRLQETQYF
- | TRBJ2-7 | TRBD1 | TRBV7-9 | TGTGCCAGCAGCCTCAGGGGGTCAGCCTACGAGCAGTACTTC | CASSLRGSAYEQYF
few | TRBJ2-7 | TRBD2 | TRBV6-5 | TGTGCCAGCAGTCGACTAGCGGGAGGAGGGGAGCAGTACTTC | CASSRLAGGGEQYF
- | TRBJ2-3 | TRBD2 | TRBV2 | TGTGCCACTAGCGGGAGTTTGGCAGATACGCAGTATTTT | CATSGSLADTQYF
- | TRBJ2-3 | TRBD2 | TRBV28 | TGTGCCAGCAGTAAGCGGGGGAACACAGATACGCAGTATTTT | CASSKRGNTDTQYF
- | TRBJ2-1 | - | TRBV5-1 | TGCGCCAGCAGCGCCCAACAGGGGGGGAATGAGCAGTTCTTC | CASSAQQGGNEQFF
once | TRBJ2-1 | TRBD2 | TRBV19 | TGTGCCAGTAGTATAGTCGGGGGGGCGGGATACTATGAGCAGTTCTTC | CASSIVGGAGYYEQFF
- | TRBJ2-2 | TRBD2 | TRBV5-1 | TGCGCCAGCAGCTTGGCCTGGGGAGGGCCGAACACCGGGGAGCTGTTTTTT | CASSLAWGGPNTGELFF
- | TRBJ2-7 | TRBD1 | TRBV11-2 | TGTGCCAGCAGCTCTACGACAGGGGGCGAGCAGTACTTC | CASSSTTGGEQYF
- | TRBJ2-6 | - | TRBV28 | TGTGCCAGCCTCCAGGGTGGTGGGGCCAACGTCCTGACTTTC | CASLQGGGANVLTF
- | TRBJ1-4 | - | TRBV7-9 | TGTGCCAGCAGCATCCTGGGGCCTAATGAAAAACTGTTTTTT | CASSILGPNEKLFF
- | TRBJ2-2 | - | TRBV19 | TGTGCCAGTAGTAGGCGGGTAAACACCGGGGAGCTGTTTTTT | CASSRRVNTGELFF
- | TRBJ2-1 | TRBD2 | TRBV24-1 | TGTGCCACCAGTGCTTTAGCGGGAGTGGCCGATGAGCAGTTCTTC | CATSALAGVADEQFF
- | TRBJ2-3 | - | TRBV7-8 | TGTGCCAGCAGCCCACTCTCCACAGATACGCAGTATTTT | CASSPLSTDTQYF
- | TRBJ1-3 | - | TRBV27 | TGTGCCAGCCCGCCCGGGGTTGGTGGAAACACCATATATTTT | CASPPGVGGNTIYF
- | TRBJ2-7 | - | TRBV7-8 | TGTGCCAGCAGCTTAGACCGAGCCTACGAGCAGTACTTC | CASSLDRAYEQYF
- | TRBJ1-2 | - | TRBV12-3/TRBV12-4 | TGTGCCAGCACCTTCGGGGGGGGCGCAGGCTACACCTTC | CASTFGGGAGYTF
- | TRBJ2-3 | TRBD2 | TRBV10-3 | TGTGCCATCAGGTCTCTAGCGGGAGGTGGGAATACGCAGTATTTT | CAIRSLAGGGNTQYF
- | TRBJ2-7 | - | TRBV3-1/TRBV3-2 | TGTGCCAGCAGCCCGGGTATCGGGCAGGGGATTTTAATCTACGAGCAGTACTTC | CASSPGIGQGILIYEQYF
- | TRBJ2-1 | - | TRBV7-7 | TGTGCTAGCAGCTCGAGTCCACTAGGGGGTATGGATGAGCAGTTCTTC | CASSSSPLGGMDEQFF
- | TRBJ2-1 | - | TRBV7-6 | TGTGCCAGCAGCTTAATACAGGGCGATGAGCAGTTCTTC | CASSLIQGDEQFF
- | TRBJ1-5 | - | TRBV5-8 | TGTGCCAGCAGCCTATTGCGGAGAAATAGCAATCAGCCCCAGCATTTT | CASSLLRRNSNQPQHF
- | TRBJ1-6 | TRBD1 | TRBV5-8 | TGTGCCAGCAGCAAGCCGGGACAGTTTTCTTCACCCCTCCACTTT | CASSKPGQFSSPLHF
- | TRBJ1-2 | - | TRBV6-5 | TGTGCCAGCAGCGGGACTGGTAACTATGGCTACACCTTC | CASSGTGNYGYTF
- | TRBJ2-1 | TRBD2 | TRBV24-1 | TGTGCCACCAGTGCTGTAGCGGGAGGGCCGCATGAGCAGTTCTTC | CATSAVAGGPHEQFF
- | TRBJ2-5 | - | TRBV7-2 | TGTGCCAGCAGCTCCCCGTCGGGGGTCCAGCGGCCTTTGGAGACCCAGTACTTC | CASSSPSGVQRPLETQYF
few | TRBJ1-2 | - | TRBV18 | TGTGCCAGCTCACCACCGGAAGGGACAAGTGGCTACACCTTC | CASSPPEGTSGYTF
- | TRBJ2-3 | - | TRBV7-2 | TGTGCCAGCAGCTCCGGACAGAGTACAGATACGCAGTATTTT | CASSSGQSTDTQYF
- | TRBJ1-2 | - | TRBV29-1 | TGCAGCGCGTGGGGCAGGGAATATGGCTACACCTTC | CSAWGREYGYTF
- | TRBJ2-7 | TRBD2 | TRBV19 | TGTGCCAGTAGTATGGGCCTAGCGGGCGAGCAGTACTTC | CASSMGLAGEQYF
- | TRBJ1-2 | - | TRBV9 | TGTGCCAGCAGCGGGCGCGGCTATGGCTACACCTTC | CASSGRGYGYTF
- | TRBJ2-1 | TRBD2 | TRBV6-5 | TGTGCCAGCAGGGCGACTAGCGGACACAATGAGCAGTTCTTC | CASRATSGHNEQFF
- | TRBJ2-1 | - | TRBV5-4 | TGTGCCAGCAGCTTGGGGAGGTTCTCCTACAATGAGCAGTTCTTC | CASSLGRFSYNEQFF
- | TRBJ2-5 | - | TRBV11-2 | TGTGCCAGCAGCTTAGGGGGCAGGGCAGAGACCCAGTACTTC | CASSLGGRAETQYF
- | TRBJ1-2 | TRBD1 | TRBV10-3 | TGTGCCATCAGCGGACAGGCCCGCTATGGCTACACCTTC | CAISGQARYGYTF
- | TRBJ2-7 | - | TRBV5-1 | TGCGCCAGTGGGGGGTCGGTTTCGAGCGAGCAGTACTTC | CASGGSVSSEQYF
- | TRBJ2-7 | TRBD2 | TRBV27 | TGTGCCAGCAGACCTATGGGGACTAGCGAGTACGAGCAGTACTTC | CASRPMGTSEYEQYF
- | TRBJ2-1 | - | TRBV30 | TGTGCCTGGAGGGATTTAAGGGGGGGCAATGAGCAGTTCTTC | CAWRDLRGGNEQFF
- | TRBJ2-5 | TRBD1 | TRBV5-1 | TGCGCCAGCAGTCTCGCGGACAGGAACCAAGAGACCCAGTACTTC | CASSLADRNQETQYF
- | TRBJ2-3 | - | TRBV27 | TGTGCCAGCAGTTTGGGGAGGACAGATACGCAGTATTTT | CASSLGRTDTQYF
once | TRBJ2-3 | - | TRBV5-1 | TGCGCCAGCAGCCCGCTAGCGTCTAGCACAGATATGCAGTATTTT | CASSPLASSTDMQYF
- | TRBJ2-7 | - | TRBV19 | TGTGCCAGTAGTATACAGGGGATCTCCTACGAGCAGTACTTC | CASSIQGISYEQYF
- | TRBJ2-1 | TRBD2 | TRBV11-3 | TGTGCCTCGTGTCGGCGGGAGGGCCCTGATGAGCAGTTCTTC | CASCRREGPDEQFF
- | TRBJ1-6 | - | TRBV10-2 | TGCGCCAGCAGTGACGTGGACAGAAGCTCCTATAATTCACCCCTCCACTTT | CASSDVDRSSYNSPLHF
- | TRBJ2-2 | TRBD1 | TRBV5-4 | TGTGCCAGCAGCCGGGACAGGTCGAACACCGGGGAGCTGTTTTTT | CASSRDRSNTGELFF
- | TRBJ1-5 | - | TRBV12-3/TRBV12-4 | TGTGCCAGCAACAAGGTCGGGAATCAGCCCCAGCATTTT | CASNKVGNQPQHF
- | TRBJ2-7 | - | TRBV21-1 | TGTGCCAGCAGCAAAAGGACAGAGGCCTACGAGCAGTACTTC | CASSKRTEAYEQYF
- | TRBJ1-1 | - | TRBV10-3 | TGTGCCATCAGTGAGTCTAGCGGGGGCTACACTGAAGCTTTCTTT | CAISESSGGYTEAFF
- | TRBJ1-6 | - | TRBV18 | TGTGCCAGCTCACCTGCGGGGGATAATTCACCCCTCCACTTT | CASSPAGDNSPLHF
- | TRBJ2-1 | TRBD2 | TRBV5-5 | TGTGCCAGCAGCTTGGGGACTAGCCCCAATGAGCAGTTCTTC | CASSLGTSPNEQFF
- | TRBJ2-2 | - | TRBV5-6 | TGTGCCAGCAGCTCGGTCGCGGGGAACCTGAACACCGGGGAGCTGTTTTTT | CASSSVAGNLNTGELFF
few | TRBJ1-3 | TRBD1 | TRBV7-3 | TGTGCCAGCAGCTTGTCAGGGGGTTTTGGAAACACCATATATTTT | CASSLSGGFGNTIYF
- | TRBJ1-4 | TRBD1 | TRBV5-1 | TGCGCCAGCAGCCAGGACAGGGGGGATGAAAAACTGTTTTTT | CASSQDRGDEKLFF
- | TRBJ2-3 | - | TRBV9 | TGTGCCAGCAGCGTAGGTGGCGGGACGCAGTATTTT | CASSVGGGTQYF
- | TRBJ2-1 | - | TRBV6-2/TRBV6-3 | TGTGCCAGCAGTTATATCCAGGGGCCACCCCCCTACAATGAGCAGTTCTTC | CASSYIQGPPPYNEQFF